The entry below gives a single T cell receptor (beta chain) sequence along with its context. The table came from immunoSEQ multiplex PCR; TCRdb's copy has only in-frame clones and leaves some out. The sample comprises hundreds of thousands of clones, approximately 94% of which are singletons, and 0.9% to 1.1% rests with the top ten. This record belongs to a study of T cell responses to AZD1222 COVID-19 vaccine. Germline lookup yields CDR1 SGHAT and CDR2 FQNNGV. The CDR3 covers 13 residues. V was clipped by 3 bases and J by 4 bases, with 9 bases between them. The sample was peripheral blood, taken on day 0 of MenACWY control vaccination. The clonotype was recovered from an adult in good health. The rearrangement joins TRBV11-2 to TRBJ1-1; D unclear. In DNA, the CDR3 is TGTGCCAGCAGCTTGACCTTAGGCACTGAAGCTTTCTTT. Protein: CASSLTLGTEAFF.